This T cell receptor (beta chain) is drawn from a study of T cells in Graves' hyperthyroidism and ophthalmopathy. Background on the study: It was at initial diagnosis, before any treatment, that peripheral blood was collected. Study-wide findings and caveats: Model output signaled ophthalmopathy a median 6.5 months ahead of onset. Most clonotypes expanded in the thyroid (above 0.001) were also present in blood.

The CDR3 is made up of 14 amino acids. With 4 bases clipped from V and 6 bases from J, the junction kept 3 bases outside the gene matches. Germline V gene data show CDR1 as LGHDT and CDR2 as YNNKEL (reference sequence). Amplification targeted TCR beta CDR3 regions from RNA transcripts. A first-round RT-PCR of the TCR CDR3 used the HTBI primer set. One entry per CDR3 protein, called by TCRdb with MiXCR from the multiplex PCR reads. The sample lists about 740,000 distinct CDR3 sequences, 14% occurring once. This clonotype was recorded many times. Its specificity is not known. Criteria for exclusion of patients were uncontrolled infection, other autoimmune disease, pregnancy or lactation.

V usage is TRBV3-1 and J usage is TRBJ2-3; TRBD2 matches at 11 bases. The sequencing input was blood. This TCR was sampled from a woman between 18 and 30 years old with Graves' hyperthyroidism. CDR3 nucleotides: TGTGCCAGCAGCCGACTAGCGGGAACGGATACGCAGTATTTT. This sequence encodes CASSRLAGTDTQYF.